This is a list of T cell receptor beta chains from one sample in a study of cytomegalovirus exposure and HLA in healthy donors. Libraries were prepared by immunoSEQ multiplex PCR; TCRdb keeps only in-frame clonotypes and omits some of them. The sample holds 100,000 or so clones; around 75% are singletons and the top ten take around an eighth. The sequenced material came from PBMCs. The receptor source for this set is a male donor in good health and CMV-seropositive. The CDR3 runs from the conserved cysteine through the conserved F or W. The D gene is left open where the match is weak. Not all rows give a size; the values are once, few, many and, for expanded clones, a class.

d_gene	abundance	v_gene	j_gene	CDR3aa	CDR3nt
.	.	TRBV28	TRBJ1-2	CASQTIRRNYGYTF	TGTGCCAGCCAAACTATAAGGCGTAACTATGGCTACACCTTC
.	.	TRBV29-1	TRBJ1-2	CSVEQAYGYTF	TGCAGCGTTGAGCAGGCCTATGGCTACACCTTC
.	.	TRBV28	TRBJ1-3	CASSLTGYLDSGNTIYF	TGTGCCAGCAGCCTCACAGGGTACCTCGACTCTGGAAACACCATATATTTT
TRBD1	.	TRBV7-2	TRBJ1-2	CASSLDWTGGPSRGYTF	TGTGCCAGCAGCTTAGATTGGACAGGGGGGCCTTCTAGAGGCTACACCTTC
TRBD2	.	TRBV5-4	TRBJ2-5	CASSSERGGVETQYF	TGTGCCAGCAGCTCCGAGCGGGGGGGCGTAGAGACCCAGTACTTC
TRBD1	few	TRBV7-9	TRBJ1-1	CASSAQGERTEAFF	TGTGCCAGCAGCGCTCAGGGGGAAAGGACTGAAGCTTTCTTT
.	.	TRBV9	TRBJ1-4	CASSPSGGNEKLFF	TGTGCCAGCAGCCCCTCTGGGGGGAATGAAAAACTGTTTTTT
.	.	TRBV30	TRBJ1-4	CAWGRPGTEKLFF	TGTGCCTGGGGACGTCCGGGGACAGAAAAACTGTTTTTT
TRBD2	.	TRBV7-2	TRBJ2-3	CASSRGAGVDTQYF	TGTGCCAGCAGCCGCGGGGCGGGGGTAGATACGCAGTATTTT
.	.	TRBV27	TRBJ2-5	CASSLRGGETQYF	TGTGCCAGCAGTTTAAGGGGGGGAGAGACCCAGTACTTC
.	.	TRBV10-3	TRBJ2-4	CAISESMGGGRGKNIQYF	TGTGCCATCAGTGAGTCGATGGGCGGGGGCCGGGGCAAAAACATTCAGTACTTC
.	.	TRBV30	TRBJ1-2	CAWSVVQGFYGYTF	TGTGCCTGGAGTGTCGTACAGGGCTTCTATGGCTACACCTTC
.	few	TRBV12-5	TRBJ2-5	CASGLDLRETQYF	TGTGCTAGTGGTTTGGACCTGCGAGAGACCCAGTACTTC
TRBD2	few	TRBV27	TRBJ2-7	CATKGRGVISYEQYF	TGTGCCACCAAGGGACGGGGGGTCATCTCCTACGAGCAGTACTTC
TRBD1	.	TRBV28	TRBJ2-7	CASSLEWTGFYEQYF	TGTGCCAGCAGTTTAGAGTGGACAGGGTTCTACGAGCAGTACTTC
.	once	TRBV18	TRBJ1-2	CASSEIRDIGRGYTF	TGTGCCAGCTCCGAAATAAGGGACATTGGACGGGGCTACACCTTC
.	.	TRBV9	TRBJ2-3	CASSVRSTLAGGDTQYF	TGTGCCAGCAGCGTACGTTCCACTCTTGCCGGGGGAGATACGCAGTATTTT
TRBD1	.	TRBV5-4	TRBJ2-1	CASSLAGGRDNEQFF	TGTGCCAGCAGCTTAGCAGGGGGTAGGGACAATGAGCAGTTCTTC
.	.	TRBV4-1	TRBJ1-5	CASSQDGQGIQPQHF	TGCGCCAGCAGTCAAGATGGGCAGGGGATTCAGCCCCAGCATTTT
TRBD2	.	TRBV13	TRBJ2-1	CASSLSGGAANEQFF	TGTGCCAGCAGCTTGAGCGGGGGGGCCGCAAATGAGCAGTTCTTC
TRBD1	.	TRBV2	TRBJ1-2	CASEGQRIYGYTF	TGTGCCAGTGAGGGACAGCGAATCTATGGCTACACCTTC
.	.	TRBV7-9	TRBJ2-1	CASSYRGNEQFF	TGTGCCAGCAGCTACAGAGGGAACGAGCAGTTCTTC
.	.	TRBV6-1	TRBJ2-7	CASSSQGYEQYF	TGTGCCAGCAGTTCCCAGGGGTACGAGCAGTACTTC
.	few	TRBV5-6	TRBJ1-1	CASSSRTRSGTEAFF	TGTGCCAGCAGCTCTAGGACACGGTCCGGCACTGAAGCTTTCTTT
TRBD2	.	TRBV28	TRBJ2-2	CASSSYQGLAGGRNTGELFF	TGTGCCAGCAGTTCTTACCAGGGACTAGCGGGGGGCCGGAACACCGGGGAGCTGTTTTTT
.	.	TRBV7-9	TRBJ2-3	CASSNPWRETDTQYF	TGTGCCAGCAGCAACCCGTGGAGGGAAACAGATACGCAGTATTTT
TRBD2	once	TRBV5-1	TRBJ2-7	CASSGTRFYEQYF	TGCGCCAGCAGCGGGACTAGATTTTACGAGCAGTACTTC
.	.	TRBV6-5	TRBJ1-2	CASSVLGGYYGYTF	TGTGCCAGCAGTGTACTGGGGGGTTACTATGGCTACACCTTC
.	.	TRBV11-3	TRBJ2-7	CASSRAQAPYEQYF	TGTGCCAGCAGCCGCGCCCAGGCCCCTTACGAGCAGTACTTC
TRBD2	.	TRBV5-4	TRBJ2-1	CASTDGGGSSYNEQFF	TGTGCCAGCACGGATGGCGGGGGGAGCTCCTACAATGAGCAGTTCTTC
TRBD1	once	TRBV28	TRBJ1-2	CASSLPPPGTGYGYTF	TGTGCCAGCAGTTTACCCCCCCCCGGGACAGGTTATGGCTACACCTTC
.	.	TRBV6-1	TRBJ1-5	CASSEDRRQGIGQPQHF	TGTGCCAGCAGTGAAGATAGACGGCAGGGGATCGGTCAGCCCCAGCATTTT
TRBD1	.	TRBV2	TRBJ1-1	CASREQGAPTEAFF	TGTGCCAGTAGGGAACAGGGGGCGCCCACTGAAGCTTTCTTT
.	.	TRBV2	TRBJ2-6	CASSGGVSGANVLTF	TGTGCCAGCAGTGGGGGAGTCTCTGGGGCCAACGTCCTGACTTTC
.	.	TRBV4-3	TRBJ1-5	CASSQVFRGVNQPQHF	TGCGCCAGCAGCCAAGTATTCCGGGGGGTGAATCAGCCCCAGCATTTT
.	.	TRBV5-1	TRBJ2-7	CASSPPDKNPYEQYF	TGCGCCAGCAGCCCCCCGGACAAGAATCCCTACGAGCAGTACTTC
TRBD1	.	TRBV5-5	TRBJ1-2	CASSPMTGNYGYTF	TGTGCCAGCAGCCCAATGACAGGGAACTATGGCTACACCTTC
.	.	TRBV13	TRBJ2-6	CASSLAAGLSSGANVLTF	TGTGCCAGCAGCTTAGCGGCGGGGTTAAGCTCTGGGGCCAACGTCCTGACTTTC
.	.	TRBV7-2	TRBJ2-5	CASSLGPEETQYF	TGTGCCAGCAGCTTAGGGCCAGAAGAGACCCAGTACTTC
.	.	TRBV4-2	TRBJ1-6	CASSREWPNNSPLHF	TGTGCCAGCAGCCGGGAGTGGCCAAATAATTCACCCCTCCACTTT